These 14 T cell receptor beta chains came from one sample sequenced in a study of OX40 agonist ivuxolimab in advanced cancers. Generated by immunoSEQ multiplex PCR, the TCRdb table keeps only in-frame clones and is missing some. Altogether about 92,000 clones are present, more than 75% being singletons, with the ten largest covering less than 0.35%. The source material was CD4+ or CD8+ T cells sorted from blood, sampled in a trial of the OX40 agonist ivuxolimab. These receptors were collected from an adult with an advanced solid tumor such as melanoma, head and neck, liver or kidney cancer.

The rearrangement joins TRBV7-2 to TRBJ1-3; no clear D. The CDR3 is 16 amino acids. CDR1 is SGHTA and CDR2 is FQGNSA in the germline V gene. V was cut by 0 bases and J by 0 bases, with 9 bases left in between. CDR3: CASSLAGSSSGNTIYF. The CDR3 coding sequence is TGTGCCAGCAGCTTAGCCGGCAGCAGCTCTGGAAACACCATATATTTT.

The CDR3, as DNA: TGTGCCAGTAGCCTTGGGGAGAGGGGAGATACGCAGTATTTT. Translating gives CASSLGERGDTQYF. This chain uses TRBV19 with TRBJ2-3, with D possibly called TRBD1 or TRBD2 (5 bases each). This CDR3 region has 14 residues. Germline assignment: CDR1 LNHDA and CDR2 SQIVND (reference sequence). V was cut by 6 bases and J by 5 bases, with 15 bases left in between.

The chain employs TRBV30 and TRBJ1-4; possible D gene TRBD1, 6 bases. This CDR3 comprises 16 residues. Germline V gene data show CDR1 as GTSNPN and CDR2 as SVGIG (reference sequence). The V end was cut by 4 bases, the J end by 5 bases, with 20 bases between. For the CDR3, the DNA is TGTGCCTGGAATGGGCAGGGGTTTAGAAGGAATGAAAAACTGTTTTTT. Translation gives CAWNGQGFRRNEKLFF.

This chain links TRBV5-1 with TRBJ2-7, with 10 nucleotides matching TRBD2. The CDR3 sequence is 14 residues long. V shed 7 bases and J 4 bases; nucleotides not matched to a gene: 8. In germline, CDR1 is SGHRS, CDR2 YFSETQ. The CDR3 region has the DNA TGCGCCAGCCGATCCCTAGCGGGAGAATACGAGCAGTACTTC. Amino acids: CASRSLAGEYEQYF.

This chain joins TRBV7-9 and TRBJ2-5, with 8 bases that match TRBD1. Trimming took 0 bases from V and 4 from J; bases not matched to a gene: 10. From germline, CDR1 is SEHNR and CDR2 FQNEAQ (reference sequence). The CDR3 runs 17 residues. The CDR3 DNA reads as TGTGCCAGCAGCTTAGCGCCAGGGACAGGACGGGGAGAGACCCAGTACTTC. Protein sequence: CASSLAPGTGRGETQYF.

The rearrangement uses TRBV5-1 and TRBJ2-7, with D perhaps matching TRBD1 (6 bases). The CDR3 has 15 residues. Germline V lookup: CDR1 SGHRS, CDR2 YFSETQ. V lost 3 bases to trimming and J lost 2 bases, with 15 bases between them. The CDR3 loop is CASSSGQQGPYEQYF. In nucleotides, the CDR3 is TGCGCCAGCAGCTCGGGCCAGCAGGGGCCCTACGAGCAGTACTTC.

The chain combines TRBV2 with TRBJ2-1, with 9 bases identical to TRBD2. The CDR3 extends over 15 amino acids. The junction had 5 bases not matched to a gene; V was cut back by 6 bases and J by 2 bases. The germline V gene has CDR1 SNHLY and CDR2 FYNNEI. CDR3 sequence reads: CASRATSGTYNEQFF. The DNA of the CDR3 is TGTGCCAGCAGAGCGACTAGCGGAACCTACAATGAGCAGTTCTTC.

The rearrangement links TRBV2 to TRBJ1-2, with D possibly TRBD1 on 6 matching bases. V gave up 6 bases and J gave up 0 bases, with 17 bases separating them. The CDR3 is made up of 16 amino acids. Germline assignment: CDR1 SNHLY and CDR2 FYNNEI. The CDR3 bases are TGTGCCAGCAGGGGAGGAAGCGGACAGACTAACTATGGCTACACCTTC. It is translated as CASRGGSGQTNYGYTF.

V and J are TRBV4-3 and TRBJ2-2; 9 bases are a match to TRBD2. After removal of 1 base from V and 6 bases from J, the junction contained 12 bases not matched to a gene. The germline V gene has CDR1 LGHNA and CDR2 YSLEER. This CDR3 comprises 18 residues. The CDR3 DNA sequence: TGCGCCAGCAGCCAAGTCCAAGCGGGAGGCCCTTGGGCCGGGGAGCTGTTTTTT. It translates to CASSQVQAGGPWAGELFF.

V and J are TRBV9 and TRBJ2-1; 8 bases are shared with TRBD2. With V trimmed by 4 bases and J by 8 bases, 8 bases remained unmatched. Germline assignment: CDR1 SGDLS and CDR2 YYNGEE. The CDR3 is 14 amino acids. CDR3 DNA: TGTGCCAGCAGCCTCTTAGGGACTAGAGATGAGCAGTTCTTC. Translated: CASSLLGTRDEQFF.

This chain links TRBV4-3 with TRBJ2-4, with unresolved D. The CDR3 has 14 amino acids. CDR1 LGHNA and CDR2 YSLEER come from the germline V gene. Trimming took 1 base from V and 0 from J, leaving 4 bases between them. The CDR3 here is CASSQGIAKNIQYF. The DNA for the CDR3 is TGCGCCAGCAGCCAAGGGATAGCCAAAAACATTCAGTACTTC.

The V and J genes are TRBV5-1 and TRBJ2-7; D is possibly TRBD2 (6 bases). Germline V lookup: CDR1 SGHRS, CDR2 YFSETQ. CDR3 size: 11 residues. Between the trimmed V and J ends, which lost 4 bases and 8 bases, there was a span of 10 bases. The DNA of the CDR3 is TGCGCCAGCAGCAGTACTAGCAAGCAGTACTTC. Protein: CASSSTSKQYF.

The chain employs TRBV6-5 and TRBJ1-2; D might be TRBD1 (6 bases). V was shortened by 2 bases and J by 1 base, with 8 bases between the two germline ends. This CDR3 spans 14 amino acids. CDR1 and CDR2 (germline): MNHEY, SVGAGI. CDR3 nucleotides: TGTGCCAGCAGTTACGCAGGGGTTAACTATGGCTACACCTTC. Protein product: CASSYAGVNYGYTF.

V and J are TRBV4-1 and TRBJ2-3; 7 bases are shared with TRBD2. The CDR3 has 15 residues. Trimming took 3 bases from V and 5 from J; bases not matched to a gene: 8. The germline V gene encodes CDR1 MGHRA and CDR2 YSYEKL. CDR3 DNA: TGCGCCAGCAGCCAGAGAGGACTAGAGCGAGATACGCAGTATTTT. Protein sequence: CASSQRGLERDTQYF.